This TCR beta chain comes out of a study of CD8 T cells in Susac syndrome. The V gene's germline CDR1 is LNHDA and CDR2 SQIVND (reference sequence). V was trimmed by 7 bases and J by 6 bases, leaving 16 bases between them. The CDR3 has 13 amino acids. Sequencing targeted TCR beta in T cells from blood (CD8+ and CD4+). FACS enriched CD8+ TEMRA cells, while bulk CD8+ and CD4+ were negatively isolated. A quantity of about 0.5 to 1 ug RNA underwent reverse transcription using random hexamers. Amplification of TCR beta CDR3 was carried out by immunoSEQ multiplex PCR, which covered 54 Vbeta and 13 Jbeta segments. MiXCR, applied by TCRdb to the immunoSEQ multiplex PCR reads, yields one record per CDR3 protein. The table has 200,000 or so distinct CDR3 sequences, more than 90% seen once.

Sequencing was performed on CD4+ T cells from PBMCs. The source of this sequence is a human donor with multiple sclerosis. The genes are TRBV19 and TRBJ2-7; possibly TRBD1 for D (6 bases). This CDR3 is CASTRTRGGEQYF. Here the CDR3 DNA reads TGTGCCAGTACCCGGACCCGAGGGGGCGAGCAGTACTTC.